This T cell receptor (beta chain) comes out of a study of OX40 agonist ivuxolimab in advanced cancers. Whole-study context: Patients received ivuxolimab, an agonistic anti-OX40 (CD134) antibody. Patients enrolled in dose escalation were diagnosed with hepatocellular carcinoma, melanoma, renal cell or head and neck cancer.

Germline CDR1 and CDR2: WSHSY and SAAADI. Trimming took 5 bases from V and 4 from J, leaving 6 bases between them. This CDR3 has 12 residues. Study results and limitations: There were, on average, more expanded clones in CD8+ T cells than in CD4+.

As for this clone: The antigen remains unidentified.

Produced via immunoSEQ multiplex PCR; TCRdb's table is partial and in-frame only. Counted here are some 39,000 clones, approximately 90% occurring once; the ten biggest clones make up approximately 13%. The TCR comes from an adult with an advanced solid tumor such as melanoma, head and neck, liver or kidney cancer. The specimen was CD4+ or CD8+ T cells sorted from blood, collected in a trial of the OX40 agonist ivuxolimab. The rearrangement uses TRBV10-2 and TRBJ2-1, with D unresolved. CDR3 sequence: CASSLSYNEQFF. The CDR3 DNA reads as TGCGCCAGCAGTTTGAGTTACAATGAGCAGTTCTTC.